Below, one T cell receptor (beta chain) is given with its context. The antigen remains unidentified. Sequenced by immunoSEQ multiplex PCR; TCRdb stores in-frame clones only, minus some. This sample has around 5,000 clones, with less than 80% found just once. This entry is derived from a study of immune evolution from preneoplasia to lung adenocarcinoma. General study points: Later-stage lesions seemingly showed higher T cell density and diversity than normal lung. From normal lung to invasive adenocarcinoma, top clone frequencies appeared to decrease.

Patients had resection in Japan or China between the mid-2010s and the late 2010s. Histologic diagnosis was independently verified by two lung pathologists. What was sequenced was FFPE normal lung tissue adjacent to the tumor. The TCR was taken from a person aged 50-69 years with lung adenocarcinoma.

The CDR3 loop reads CASMQTQGKGYTF. CDR3 DNA sequence: TGTGCCAGCATGCAAACTCAGGGGAAGGGCTACACCTTC. This chain links TRBV6-1 with TRBJ1-2; weak D call: TRBD1 (6 bases). V lost 7 bases to trimming and J lost 8 bases, with 17 bases between them. The CDR3 sequence is 13 residues long. Germline assignment: CDR1 MNHNS and CDR2 SASEGT.